This is a list of T cell receptor beta chains from one sample in a study of CD8 T cells in ankylosing spondylitis. Via MiXCR, TCRdb re-called the 5' RACE reads, giving one row per CDR3 protein. The table has 25,000 to 35,000 distinct CDR3 sequences, 30% seen once. Sequencing input: synovial fluid, either unsorted or a sorted T cell fraction (not recorded which). The receptors derive from a male donor with ankylosing spondylitis. Each CDR3 is given with its conserved first and last residue. A D gene is named only where the DNA matches it firmly. The listing skips clone size in some rows; elsewhere it reads once, few, many or a size class.

TRBV12-3/TRBV12-4	few	TRBJ1-2	.	TGTGCCAGCAGCCCGGGAGACGATTATGGCTACACCTTC	CASSPGDDYGYTF
TRBV20-1	.	TRBJ2-1	TRBD2	TGCAGTGCTCCCCCCGGACTAGCGGGAGTGGAAGAGCAGTTCTTC	CSAPPGLAGVEEQFF
TRBV5-8	few	TRBJ2-5	.	TGTGCCAGCAGCTTGGAGGCCCCCGGGTATGAAGAGACCCAGTACTTC	CASSLEAPGYEETQYF
TRBV20-1	.	TRBJ2-5	TRBD2	TGCAGTGCGCTCCGGCCCGGGAGGGCTTGGGAGACCCAGTACTTC	CSALRPGRAWETQYF
TRBV29-1	.	TRBJ1-2	.	TGCAGCGCTGAAGGCACACGCTATGGCTACACCTTC	CSAEGTRYGYTF
TRBV27	.	TRBJ1-4	.	TGTGCCAGCAGTTTATTTCCCTTGAATGAAAAACTGTTTTTT	CASSLFPLNEKLFF
TRBV7-2	.	TRBJ2-1	TRBD2	TGTGCCAGCAGCTTAGTGGCTAGCGGGGACAATGAGCAGTTCTTC	CASSLVASGDNEQFF
TRBV2	few	TRBJ2-1	.	TGTGCCAGCACCTTTGACCCTCGGCACGGATACAATGAGCAGTTCTTC	CASTFDPRHGYNEQFF
TRBV6-1	.	TRBJ2-5	TRBD2	TGTGCCAGCAGTGAAAGCACCCCGACTAGCGGGAGAGAGACCCAGTACTTC	CASSESTPTSGRETQYF
TRBV4-1	.	TRBJ2-5	.	TGCGCCAGCAGCCAAGATTTCGGAGGAGAGACCCAGTACTTC	CASSQDFGGETQYF
TRBV30	.	TRBJ1-1	.	TGTGCCTGGAGTCTTTCCTTCCGGGGTGAAGCTTTCTTT	CAWSLSFRGEAFF
TRBV29-1	.	TRBJ2-3	.	TGCAGCGTTGACCGAGGAGGGGATGGGAGCACAGATACGCAGTATTTT	CSVDRGGDGSTDTQYF
TRBV7-8	.	TRBJ2-7	.	TGTGCCAGCAGCTCGGGGGCGGGAGATGGGTACGAGCAGTACTTC	CASSSGAGDGYEQYF
TRBV12-1	many	TRBJ1-4	.	TGTGCCAGCAGCTTTGTTCCAGGGGAAAAACTGTTTTTT	CASSFVPGEKLFF
TRBV20-1	.	TRBJ2-7	TRBD2	TGCAGTGCCCGACTAGCGGGAGGGGTAGGGATGGCCTACGAGCAGTACTTC	CSARLAGGVGMAYEQYF